The clone carrying this TCR beta chain was picked up many times. These data belong to a study of early T cells in non-severe SARS-CoV-2 infection. About the study: Sequencing input comprised bulk RNA from unsorted whole blood; chain pairing was not available.

TCRdb recomputed calls from the 5' RACE reads with MiXCR, one row per CDR3 protein. The table lists tens of thousands of distinct CDR3 sequences, 5.9% of them singletons. The junction had 6 bases not matched to a gene; V was cut back by 6 bases and J by 2 bases. From germline, CDR1 is DFQATT and CDR2 SNEGSKA (reference sequence). The CDR3 sequence is 13 residues long. This sequence was found in an adult who was a healthcare worker with PCR-confirmed SARS-CoV-2 infection or an uninfected control (not recorded which). This specimen was whole blood, taken at baseline. The rearrangement uses TRBV20-1 and TRBJ1-1; TRBD1 matches 7 bases. CDR3 DNA sequence: TGCAGTGCAACCGGGACAGCTAACACTGAAGCTTTCTTT. Amino acid sequence: CSATGTANTEAFF.